These 21 T cell receptor beta chains came from one sample sequenced in a study of T cell changes during pregnancy in multiple sclerosis. Sequencing used immunoSEQ multiplex PCR; TCRdb keeps in-frame clones, though not all of them. The top ten hold less than 2% of the sample, which has 55,000 to 70,000 clones, roughly 90% seen once. Sample: peripheral blood, taken after pregnancy. The receptors originated from a female donor with multiple sclerosis, enrolled in a pregnancy study.

This clone was counted a single time. The gene calls are TRBV5-1 and TRBJ1-3, with a weak D call TRBD1 (5 bases). The CDR3 extends over 18 amino acids. CDR1 and CDR2 from the germline V gene are SGHRS and YFSETQ. The V gene lost 2 bases and the J gene lost 0 bases, with 18 bases spanning the gap. In DNA, the CDR3 is TGCGCCAGCAGCTTCCGCGCGAACGACGGACACTCTGGAAACACCATATATTTT. It yields the protein CASSFRANDGHSGNTIYF. The full variable domain, in which reference TRBV5-1 and TRBJ1-3 provide the parts outside the CDR3, is KAGVTQTPRYLIKTRGQQVTLSCSPISGHRSVSWYQQTPGQGLQFLFEYFSETQRNKGNFPGRFSGRQFSNSRSEMNVSTLELGDSALYLCASSFRANDGHSGNTIYFGEGSWLTVV.

This clone has a handful of counts. This chain connects TRBV7-9 to TRBJ1-2, with 8 bases identical to TRBD1. The CDR3 has 15 amino acids. Unmatched junction bases numbered 9, after V lost 5 bases and J lost 4 bases. From germline, CDR1 is SEHNR and CDR2 FQNEAQ (reference sequence). CDR3 in DNA: TGTGCCAGCAGCCCCCGGACAGGGCGGGTCTATGGCTACACCTTC. It translates to CASSPRTGRVYGYTF. The complete variable domain, with remaining parts taken from reference TRBV7-9 and TRBJ1-2, reads DTGVSQNPRHKITKRGQNVTFRCDPISEHNRLYWYRQTLGQGPEFLTYFQNEAQLEKSRLLSDRFSAERPKGSFSTLEIQRTEQGDSAMYLCASSPRTGRVYGYTFGSGTRLTVV.

This clone was seen ten or more times. The chain carries TRBV4-1 and TRBJ1-6; TRBD1 might be the D (5 bases). Germline V gene lookup returns CDR1 MGHRA and CDR2 YSYEKL. The CDR3 sequence is 17 residues long. Trimming stripped 0 bases from V and 4 bases from J, with 13 bases between. In nucleotides, the CDR3 is TGCGCCAGCAGCCAAGATTCCACGGCAGGGTATAATTCACCCCTCCACTTT. This translates into CASSQDSTAGYNSPLHF.

The gene calls are TRBV9 and TRBJ2-3; no firm D call. Trimming cost V 4 bases and J 5 bases, with 8 bases left between them. This CDR3 spans 12 amino acids. Germline CDR1 and CDR2: SGDLS and YYNGEE. The chain's CDR3 is CASSPFGDTQYF. Here the CDR3 DNA reads TGTGCCAGCAGCCCCTTCGGAGATACGCAGTATTTT.

This chain links TRBV27 with TRBJ1-5; weak D call: TRBD1 (5 bases). Trimming stripped 4 bases from V and 2 bases from J, with 21 bases between. Germline V gene data show CDR1 as MNHEY and CDR2 as SMNVEV (reference sequence). The CDR3 has 18 amino acids. The DNA for the CDR3 is TGTGCCAGCAGTTCCTCTGGAGGGGTATGGAGAGGCAATCAGCCCCAGCATTTT. Amino acid sequence: CASSSSGGVWRGNQPQHF.

The chain uses TRBV27 and TRBJ1-1; D gene uncertain. From germline, CDR1 is MNHEY and CDR2 SMNVEV (reference sequence). Trimming took off 6 bases at V and 11 bases at J, with 13 bases between the two ends. The CDR3 covers 11 residues. This chain's CDR3 is CASRSGRNAFF. In DNA form, the CDR3 reads TGTGCCAGCAGATCCGGGAGAAATGCTTTCTTT.

The J gene is TRBJ2-7, the V gene TRBV20-1; the D is unclear. CDR3 length: 11 residues. The germline V gene encodes CDR1 DFQATT and CDR2 SNEGSKA (reference sequence). Trimming removed 6 bases at V and 3 bases at J, with 9 bases between. In DNA, the CDR3 is TGCAGTGCCCGCCTAGACTACGAGCAGTACTTC. It is translated as CSARLDYEQYF.

This chain joins TRBV5-1 and TRBJ2-5, with D perhaps TRBD1 (5 bases). V lost 2 bases, J lost 5 bases, and 10 bases lay in between. The length of the CDR3 is 13 residues. In germline, CDR1 is SGHRS, CDR2 YFSETQ. CDR3 residues: CASSFVGRETQYF. The CDR3 DNA reads as TGCGCCAGCAGCTTCGTGGGGCGGGAGACCCAGTACTTC. Filled out from reference TRBV5-1 and TRBJ2-5, the complete variable domain reads KAGVTQTPRYLIKTRGQQVTLSCSPISGHRSVSWYQQTPGQGLQFLFEYFSETQRNKGNFPGRFSGRQFSNSRSEMNVSTLELGDSALYLCASSFVGRETQYFGPGTRLLVL.

This clone was seen just once. V usage is TRBV6-1 and J usage is TRBJ2-4, with TRBD1 identical over 8 bases. This CDR3 spans 14 amino acids. The germline CDR1 and CDR2 sequences are MNHNS and SASEGT. Losses at the gene ends were 4 bases for V and 7 bases for J; bases not matched to a gene: 6. CDR3 in DNA: TGTGCCAGCAGTGGAGGGACAGGACGGAACATTCAGTACTTC. Encoded protein: CASSGGTGRNIQYF.

The chain has TRBV9 and TRBJ1-5; 8 nucleotides line up with TRBD1. CDR1 and CDR2 from the germline V gene are SGDLS and YYNGEE. Trimming cost V 2 bases and J 5 bases; bases outside gene matches: 3. CDR3 length: 14 amino acids. The CDR3 DNA sequence: TGTGCCAGCAGCGTGACAGGGGATTATCAGCCCCAGCATTTT. It specifies CASSVTGDYQPQHF.

The chain carries TRBV5-1 and TRBJ2-5; a possible D gene is TRBD2 (6 bases). Trimming pared 0 bases from V and 5 bases from J, leaving 11 bases between. The CDR3 is 14 residues long. Looked up from germline, CDR1 is SGHRS and CDR2 is YFSETQ. This chain's CDR3 is CASSLGPGEETQYF. The CDR3 bases are TGCGCCAGCAGCTTGGGACCGGGAGAGGAGACCCAGTACTTC.

The V call is TRBV4-3, the J call TRBJ1-2, with D possibly being TRBD1 (6 bases). V lost 4 bases, J lost 1 base, and 19 bases lay in between. CDR3 length: 17 amino acids. Germline CDR1 and CDR2: LGHNA and YSLEER. The CDR3 DNA reads as TGCGCCAGCAGCCGAGACGGTAGGGGACATCTTAACTATGGCTACACCTTC. Translated, it gives CASSRDGRGHLNYGYTF.

The gene calls are TRBV25-1 and TRBJ2-1; 9 positions match TRBD1. The CDR3 consists of 17 residues. Germline values: CDR1 MGHDK, CDR2 SYGVNS. Trimming cost V 1 base and J 4 bases; bases outside gene matches: 8. The CDR3, as DNA: TGTGCCAGCAGTGAATGGGGGGGACAGGGTAAATACAATGAGCAGTTCTTC. It encodes CASSEWGGQGKYNEQFF.

CDR3 loop: CASSQDESGEAGVRDTQYF. In DNA form, the CDR3 reads TGCGCCAGCAGCCAAGATGAGAGCGGGGAGGCCGGGGTTCGAGATACGCAGTATTTT. The chain is built from TRBV4-1 and TRBJ2-3; 7 bases match TRBD2. Per germline, CDR1 MGHRA and CDR2 YSYEKL. This CDR3 is 19 amino acids long. Germline trimming cut 0 bases from V and 5 bases from J; bases unmatched to any gene: 17.

There are a few counts of this clone. The V and J genes are TRBV6-1 and TRBJ1-4, with 9 bases that match TRBD1. CDR1 is MNHNS and CDR2 is SASEGT in the germline V gene. The J segment lost 7 bases and the V segment lost 1 base, leaving 4 bases of the junction unmatched. The CDR3 sequence is 15 residues long. The CDR3 sequence is CASSEEDRGSEKLFF. Here the CDR3 DNA reads TGTGCCAGCAGTGAAGAGGACAGGGGTAGTGAAAAACTGTTTTTT.

V gene TRBV9 combines with J gene TRBJ2-2; TRBD1 agrees at 9 bases. Germline loops: CDR1 SGDLS, CDR2 YYNGEE. The ends lost 7 bases at V and 6 bases at J; junction bases unmatched: 10. The length of the CDR3 is 15 residues. DNA of the CDR3: TGTGCCAGCCGTAGGACAGGGGATTACGCCGGGGAGCTGTTTTTT. It is translated as CASRRTGDYAGELFF.

The gene calls are TRBV10-3 and TRBJ2-2; D unresolved. The CDR3 runs 15 residues. Germline-derived CDR1 and CDR2 are ENHRY and SYGVKD. V was shortened by 0 bases and J by 1 base, with 6 bases between the two germline ends. The CDR3 DNA is TGTGCCATCAGTGAGTCGTCAGAGAACACCGGGGAGCTGTTTTTT. This translates into CAISESSENTGELFF.

This clone was counted once. The V call is TRBV19, the J call TRBJ2-1; tentatively, D is TRBD2 (5 bases). The germline gives CDR1 LNHDA, CDR2 SQIVND (reference sequence). Deletions cut 7 bases from V and 0 bases from J, with 13 bases between. This CDR3 spans 15 amino acids. CDR3 bases: TGTGCCAGTAACGCCCAGCGGACCTCCTACAATGAGCAGTTCTTC. Its translation is CASNAQRTSYNEQFF.

The V gene is TRBV5-1, the J gene TRBJ2-1; 10 bases are shared with TRBD2. Germline V gene data show CDR1 as SGHRS and CDR2 as YFSETQ. V trimming: 2 bases; J trimming: 5 bases; junction bases outside the gene matches: 4. This CDR3 spans 15 amino acids. CDR3 residues: CASSFKLAGNNEQFF. The CDR3 nucleotides read TGCGCCAGCAGCTTCAAACTAGCGGGGAACAATGAGCAGTTCTTC.

This sequence joins TRBV5-4 and TRBJ2-5; TRBD1 might be the D (5 bases). Trimming removed 4 bases at V and 2 bases at J, with 6 bases between. The germline V gene encodes CDR1 SGHNT and CDR2 YYREEE (reference sequence). The CDR3 runs to 12 residues. CDR3 protein: CASSRQQETQYF. The CDR3 DNA is TGTGCCAGCAGCCGACAGCAAGAGACCCAGTACTTC.

The rearrangement joins TRBV29-1 to TRBJ2-1, with 16 bases lining up with TRBD2. Germline V gene sequence: CDR1 SQVTM, CDR2 ANQGSEA. V was clipped by 5 bases and J by 3 bases; unmatched bases: 7. The CDR3 is 17 residues long. CDR3 sequence reads: CSVQGLAGGQSYNEQFF. The CDR3 nucleotides read TGCAGCGTTCAGGGACTAGCGGGGGGGCAAAGCTACAATGAGCAGTTCTTC.